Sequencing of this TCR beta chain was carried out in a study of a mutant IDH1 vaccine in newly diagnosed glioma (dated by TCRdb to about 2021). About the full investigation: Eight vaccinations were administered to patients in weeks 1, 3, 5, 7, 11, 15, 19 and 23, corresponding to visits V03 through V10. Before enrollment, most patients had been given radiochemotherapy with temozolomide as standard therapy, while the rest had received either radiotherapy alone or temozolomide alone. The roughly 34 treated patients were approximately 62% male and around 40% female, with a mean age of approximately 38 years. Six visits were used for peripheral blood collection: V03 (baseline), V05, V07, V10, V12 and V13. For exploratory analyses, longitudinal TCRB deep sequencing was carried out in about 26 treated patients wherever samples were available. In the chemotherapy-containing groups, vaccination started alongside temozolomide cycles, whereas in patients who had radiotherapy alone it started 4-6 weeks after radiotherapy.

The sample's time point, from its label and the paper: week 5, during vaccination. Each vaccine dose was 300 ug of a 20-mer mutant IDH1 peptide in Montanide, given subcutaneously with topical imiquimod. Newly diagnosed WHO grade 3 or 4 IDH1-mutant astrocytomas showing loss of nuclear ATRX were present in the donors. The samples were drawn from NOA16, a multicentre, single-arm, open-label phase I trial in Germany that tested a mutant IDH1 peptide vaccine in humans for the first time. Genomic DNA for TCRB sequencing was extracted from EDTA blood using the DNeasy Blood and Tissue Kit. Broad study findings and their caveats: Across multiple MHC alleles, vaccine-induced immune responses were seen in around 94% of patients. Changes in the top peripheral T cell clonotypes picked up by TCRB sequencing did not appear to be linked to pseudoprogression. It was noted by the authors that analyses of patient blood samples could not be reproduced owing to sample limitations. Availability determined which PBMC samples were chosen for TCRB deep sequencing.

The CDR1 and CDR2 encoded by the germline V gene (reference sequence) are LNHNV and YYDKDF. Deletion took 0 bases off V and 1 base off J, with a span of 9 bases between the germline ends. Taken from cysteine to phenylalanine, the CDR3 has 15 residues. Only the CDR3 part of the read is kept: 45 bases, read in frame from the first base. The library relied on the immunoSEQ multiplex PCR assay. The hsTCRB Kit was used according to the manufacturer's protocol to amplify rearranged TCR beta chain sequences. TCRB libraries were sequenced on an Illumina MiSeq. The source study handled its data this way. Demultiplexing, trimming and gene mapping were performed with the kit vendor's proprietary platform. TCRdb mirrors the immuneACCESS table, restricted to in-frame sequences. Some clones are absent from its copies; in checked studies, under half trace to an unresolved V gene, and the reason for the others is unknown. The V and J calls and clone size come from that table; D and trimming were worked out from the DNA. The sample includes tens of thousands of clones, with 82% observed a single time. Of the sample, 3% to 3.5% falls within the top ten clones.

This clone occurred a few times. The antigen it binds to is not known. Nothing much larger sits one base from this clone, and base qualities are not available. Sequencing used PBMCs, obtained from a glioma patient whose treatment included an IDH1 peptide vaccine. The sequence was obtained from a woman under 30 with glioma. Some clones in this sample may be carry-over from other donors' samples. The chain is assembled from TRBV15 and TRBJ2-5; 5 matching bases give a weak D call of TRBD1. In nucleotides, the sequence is TGTGCCACCAGCAGAGAACGACAGACCCAAGAGACCCAGTACTTC. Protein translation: CATSRERQTQETQYF. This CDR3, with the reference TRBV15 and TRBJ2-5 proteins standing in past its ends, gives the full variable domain DAMVIQNPRYQVTQFGKPVTLSCSQTLNHNVMYWYQQKSSQAPKLLFHYYDKDFNNEADTPDNFQSRRPNTSFCFLDIRSPGLGDTAMYLCATSRERQTQETQYFGPGTRLLVL.